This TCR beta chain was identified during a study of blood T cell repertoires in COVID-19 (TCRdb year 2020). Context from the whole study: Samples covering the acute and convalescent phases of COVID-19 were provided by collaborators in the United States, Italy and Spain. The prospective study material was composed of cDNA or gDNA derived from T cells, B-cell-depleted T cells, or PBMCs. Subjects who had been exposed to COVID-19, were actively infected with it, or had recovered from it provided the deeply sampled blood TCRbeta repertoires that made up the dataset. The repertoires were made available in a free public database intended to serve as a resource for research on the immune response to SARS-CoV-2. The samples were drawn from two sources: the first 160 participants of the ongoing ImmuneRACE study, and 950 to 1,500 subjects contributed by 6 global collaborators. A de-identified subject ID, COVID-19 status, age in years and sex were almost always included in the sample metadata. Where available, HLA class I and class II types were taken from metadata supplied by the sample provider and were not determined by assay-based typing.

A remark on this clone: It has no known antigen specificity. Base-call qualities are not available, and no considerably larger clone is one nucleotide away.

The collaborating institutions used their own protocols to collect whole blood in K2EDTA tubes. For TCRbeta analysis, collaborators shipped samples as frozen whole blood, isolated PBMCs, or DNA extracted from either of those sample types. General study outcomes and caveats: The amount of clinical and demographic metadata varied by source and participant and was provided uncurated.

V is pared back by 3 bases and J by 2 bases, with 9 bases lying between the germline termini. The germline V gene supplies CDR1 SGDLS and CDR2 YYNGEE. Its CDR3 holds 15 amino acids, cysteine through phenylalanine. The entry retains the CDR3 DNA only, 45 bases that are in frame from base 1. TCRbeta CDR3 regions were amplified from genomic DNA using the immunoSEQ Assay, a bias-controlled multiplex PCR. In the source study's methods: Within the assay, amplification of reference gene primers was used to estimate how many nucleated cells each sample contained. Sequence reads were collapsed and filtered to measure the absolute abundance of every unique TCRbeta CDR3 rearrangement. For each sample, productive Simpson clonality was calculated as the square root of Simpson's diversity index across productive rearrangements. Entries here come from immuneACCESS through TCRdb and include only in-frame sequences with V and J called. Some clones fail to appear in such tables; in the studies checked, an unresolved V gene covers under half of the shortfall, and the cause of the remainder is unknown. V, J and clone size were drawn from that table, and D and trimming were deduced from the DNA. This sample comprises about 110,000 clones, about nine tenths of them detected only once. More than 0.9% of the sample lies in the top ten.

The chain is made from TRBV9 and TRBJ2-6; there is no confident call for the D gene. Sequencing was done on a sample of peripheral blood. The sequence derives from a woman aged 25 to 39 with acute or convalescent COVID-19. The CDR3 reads CASSAVYTGANVLTF. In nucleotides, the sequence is TGTGCCAGCAGCGCCGTTTACACTGGGGCCAACGTCCTGACTTTC.